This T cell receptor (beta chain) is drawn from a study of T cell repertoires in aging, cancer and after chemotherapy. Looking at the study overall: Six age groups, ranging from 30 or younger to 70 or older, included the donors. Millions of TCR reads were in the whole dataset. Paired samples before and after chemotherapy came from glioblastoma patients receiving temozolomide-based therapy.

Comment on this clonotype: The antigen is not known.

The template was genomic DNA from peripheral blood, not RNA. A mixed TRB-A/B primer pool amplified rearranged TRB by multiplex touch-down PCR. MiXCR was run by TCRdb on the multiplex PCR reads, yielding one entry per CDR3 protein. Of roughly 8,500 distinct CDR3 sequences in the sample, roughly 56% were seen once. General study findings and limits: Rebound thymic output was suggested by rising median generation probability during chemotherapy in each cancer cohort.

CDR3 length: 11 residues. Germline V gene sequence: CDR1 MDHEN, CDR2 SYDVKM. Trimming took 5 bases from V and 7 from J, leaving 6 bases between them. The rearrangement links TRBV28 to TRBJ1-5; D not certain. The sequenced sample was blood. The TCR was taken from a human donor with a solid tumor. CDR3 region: CASSTVQPQHF. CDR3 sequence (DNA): TGTGCCAGCAGTACTGTACAGCCCCAGCATTTT. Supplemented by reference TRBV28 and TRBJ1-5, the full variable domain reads DVKVTQSSRYLVKRTGEKVFLECVQDMDHENMFWYRQDPGLGLRLIYFSYDVKMKEKGDIPEGYSVSREKKERFSLILESASTNQTSMYLCASSTVQPQHFGDGTRLSIL.